The clone carrying this T cell receptor (beta chain) was detected only once. What it recognizes is unknown. The source of the sample is a study of T cell repertoires in cytomegalovirus infection. About the research overall: Both a matching HLA type and CMV infection were indicated by public TCR beta signatures. Study-level results: Dominating the ex vivo response were TCR beta clonotypes that were CMV-specific and HLA-C-restricted. The study identified carriers of CMV plus the relevant HLA from cumulative public TCR beta family frequency.

TCRdb reanalysed the reads using MiXCR and keeps one entry per CDR3 protein. This sample has roughly 920,000 distinct CDR3 sequences; 31% occur once, and the top ten carry 11% to 15%. The sample in question was cultured CD8+ T cells from PBMCs, obtained from culture after CMV antigen stimulation. The TCR was taken from a human donor in good health (CMV status not recorded). Some clones in this sample may be carry-over from other donors' samples.

The CDR3 DNA reads TGCAGTGCTAGAGAATGGAGCGGGGGGGCCTTTAATGAGCAGTTCTTC. Amino acids: CSAREWSGGAFNEQFF. The chain couples TRBV20-1 to TRBJ2-1; 10 nucleotides agree with TRBD2. Losses at the gene ends were 0 bases for V and 7 bases for J; bases not matched to a gene: 9. CDR1 DFQATT and CDR2 SNEGSKA come from the germline V gene (reference sequence). The CDR3 length is 16 residues.